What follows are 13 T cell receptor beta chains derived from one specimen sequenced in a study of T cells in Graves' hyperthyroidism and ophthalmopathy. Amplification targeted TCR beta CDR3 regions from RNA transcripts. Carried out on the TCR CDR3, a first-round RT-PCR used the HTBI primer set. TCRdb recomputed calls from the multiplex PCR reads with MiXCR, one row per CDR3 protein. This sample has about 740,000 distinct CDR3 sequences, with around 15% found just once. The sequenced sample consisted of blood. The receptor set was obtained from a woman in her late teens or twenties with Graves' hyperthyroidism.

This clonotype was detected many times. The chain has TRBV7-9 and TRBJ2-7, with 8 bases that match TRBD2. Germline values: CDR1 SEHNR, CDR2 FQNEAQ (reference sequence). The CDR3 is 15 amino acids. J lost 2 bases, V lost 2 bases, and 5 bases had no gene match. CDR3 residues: CASSLSLAGTYEQYF. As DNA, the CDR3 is TGTGCCAGCAGCTTATCGCTAGCGGGCACCTACGAGCAGTACTTC.

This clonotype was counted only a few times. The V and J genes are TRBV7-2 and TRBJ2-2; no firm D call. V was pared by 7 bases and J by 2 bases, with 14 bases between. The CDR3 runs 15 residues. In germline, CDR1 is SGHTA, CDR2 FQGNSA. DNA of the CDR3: TGTGCCAGCAAAAAATCACAGAGCAACACCGGGGAGCTGTTTTTT. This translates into CASKKSQSNTGELFF.

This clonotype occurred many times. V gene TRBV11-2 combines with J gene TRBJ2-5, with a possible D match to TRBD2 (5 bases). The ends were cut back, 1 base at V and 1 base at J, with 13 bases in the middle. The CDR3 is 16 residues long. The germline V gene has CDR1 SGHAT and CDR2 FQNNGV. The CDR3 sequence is CASSLGWRTLQETQYF. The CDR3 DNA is TGTGCCAGCAGCTTAGGTTGGCGGACTCTCCAAGAGACCCAGTACTTC.

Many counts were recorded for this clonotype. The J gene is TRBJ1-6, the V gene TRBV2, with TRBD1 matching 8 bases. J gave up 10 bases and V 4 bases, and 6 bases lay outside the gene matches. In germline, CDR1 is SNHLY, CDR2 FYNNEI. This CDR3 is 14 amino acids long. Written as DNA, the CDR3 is TGTGCCAGCAGTGGGGACAGGCATGGGTCACCCCTCCACTTT. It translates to CASSGDRHGSPLHF.

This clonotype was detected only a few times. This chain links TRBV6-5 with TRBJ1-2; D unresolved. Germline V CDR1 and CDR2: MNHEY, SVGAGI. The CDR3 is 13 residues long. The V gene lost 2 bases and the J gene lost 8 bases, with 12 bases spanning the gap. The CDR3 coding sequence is TGTGCCAGCAGTTACAAAGGCATCGTGGGCTACACCTTC. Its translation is CASSYKGIVGYTF.

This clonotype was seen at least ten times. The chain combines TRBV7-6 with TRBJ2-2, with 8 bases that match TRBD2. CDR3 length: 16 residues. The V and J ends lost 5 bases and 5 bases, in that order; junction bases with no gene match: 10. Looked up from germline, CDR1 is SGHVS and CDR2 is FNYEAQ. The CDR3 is CASSPPGLVSTGELFF. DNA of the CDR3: TGTGCCAGCAGCCCTCCGGGACTAGTCAGTACCGGGGAGCTGTTTTTT.

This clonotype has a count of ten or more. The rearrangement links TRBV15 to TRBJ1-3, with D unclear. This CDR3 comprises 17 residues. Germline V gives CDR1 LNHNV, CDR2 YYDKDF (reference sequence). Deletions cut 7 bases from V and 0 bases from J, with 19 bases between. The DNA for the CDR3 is TGTGCCACCACCCTGTCACTTGTCCCAGCCTCTGGAAACACCATATATTTT. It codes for CATTLSLVPASGNTIYF.

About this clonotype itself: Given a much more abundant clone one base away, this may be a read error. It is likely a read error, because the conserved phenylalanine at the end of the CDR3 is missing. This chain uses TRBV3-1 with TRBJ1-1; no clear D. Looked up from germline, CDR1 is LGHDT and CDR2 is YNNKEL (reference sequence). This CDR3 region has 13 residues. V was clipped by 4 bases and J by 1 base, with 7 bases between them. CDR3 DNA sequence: TGTGCCAGCAGCCTTTTAACGAACACTGAAGCTTTCTCT. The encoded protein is CASSLLTNTEAFS.

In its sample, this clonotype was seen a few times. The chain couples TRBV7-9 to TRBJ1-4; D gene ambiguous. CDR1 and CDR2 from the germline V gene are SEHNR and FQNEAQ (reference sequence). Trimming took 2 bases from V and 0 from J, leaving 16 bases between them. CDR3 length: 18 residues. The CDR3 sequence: CASSLPLSDQATNEKLFF. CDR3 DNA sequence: TGTGCCAGCAGCTTACCCCTCTCCGACCAGGCAACTAATGAAAAACTGTTTTTT.

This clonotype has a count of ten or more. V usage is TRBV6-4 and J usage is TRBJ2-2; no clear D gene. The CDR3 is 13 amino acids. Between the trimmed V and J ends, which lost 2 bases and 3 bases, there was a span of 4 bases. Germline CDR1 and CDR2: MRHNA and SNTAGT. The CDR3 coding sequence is TGTGCCAGCAGTGACAGCTACACCGGGGAGCTGTTTTTT. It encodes CASSDSYTGELFF.

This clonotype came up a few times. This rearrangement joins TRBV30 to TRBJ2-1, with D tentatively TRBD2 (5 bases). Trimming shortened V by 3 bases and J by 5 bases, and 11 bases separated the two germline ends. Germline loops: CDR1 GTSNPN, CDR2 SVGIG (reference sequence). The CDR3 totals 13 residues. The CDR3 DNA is TGTGCCTGGAGACTAGATGTTCACAATGAGCAGTTCTTC. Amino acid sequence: CAWRLDVHNEQFF.

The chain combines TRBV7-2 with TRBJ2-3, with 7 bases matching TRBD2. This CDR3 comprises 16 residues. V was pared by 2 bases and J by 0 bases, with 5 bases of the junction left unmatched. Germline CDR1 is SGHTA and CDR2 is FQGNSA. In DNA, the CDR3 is TGTGCCAGCAGCTTACGGCCAGCGGGAAGCACAGATACGCAGTATTTT. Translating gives CASSLRPAGSTDTQYF.

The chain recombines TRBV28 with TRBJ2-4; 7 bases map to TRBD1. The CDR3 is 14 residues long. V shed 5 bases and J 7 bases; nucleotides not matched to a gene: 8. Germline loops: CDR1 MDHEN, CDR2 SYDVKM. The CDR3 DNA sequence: TGTGCCAGCAGTATACAGGGGAAGAAGAACATTCAGTACTTC. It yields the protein CASSIQGKKNIQYF.